The next 5 T cell receptor beta chains were all read from a single sample in a study of blood T cell repertoires in COVID-19. The protocol was immunoSEQ multiplex PCR, while the TCRdb copy is restricted to in-frame clones and leaves out a portion. This table holds about 110,000 clones, about 80% found once. The sequenced sample was peripheral blood. The receptors were sampled from a woman aged 50 to 60 with acute or convalescent COVID-19.

The rearrangement joins TRBV10-3 to TRBJ1-2; D call uncertain. Germline V gene data show CDR1 as ENHRY and CDR2 as SYGVKD. The CDR3 covers 14 residues. V was clipped by 4 bases and J by 0 bases, with 9 bases between them. The CDR3 is CAISGRPANYGYTF. The CDR3 bases are TGTGCCATCAGTGGGCGGCCAGCTAACTATGGCTACACCTTC.

This chain connects TRBV5-1 to TRBJ2-2, with a tentative D call TRBD2 (5 bases). The V gene's germline CDR1 is SGHRS and CDR2 YFSETQ. This CDR3 comprises 15 residues. Trimming pared 1 base from V and 3 bases from J, leaving 10 bases between. The DNA of the CDR3 is TGCGCCAGCAGCTTGTCCGGGGTGGACACCGGGGAGCTGTTTTTT. It codes for CASSLSGVDTGELFF.

This chain connects TRBV6-5 to TRBJ2-3, with D perhaps TRBD1 (5 bases). V lost 0 bases and J 0 bases, leaving 7 bases between the germline ends. There are 15 residues in the CDR3. Germline V lookup: CDR1 MNHEY, CDR2 SVGAGI. The DNA of the CDR3 is TGTGCCAGCAGTTACTCGGGGCGGAGCACAGATACGCAGTATTTT. Protein product: CASSYSGRSTDTQYF.

V and J are TRBV19 and TRBJ1-1; no reliable D call. Germline CDR1 is LNHDA and CDR2 is SQIVND (reference sequence). V lost 0 bases to trimming and J lost 1 base, with 15 bases between them. The CDR3 is made up of 17 amino acids. The CDR3 spells CASSIEPERRTNTEAFF. The CDR3 bases are TGTGCCAGTAGTATAGAGCCCGAGCGAAGAACGAACACTGAAGCTTTCTTT.

Only a few counts were recorded for this clone. The chain employs TRBV18 and TRBJ2-7; 11 bases are shared with TRBD2. The CDR3 extends over 15 amino acids. Trimming at V came to 6 bases and at J to 3 bases, leaving 7 bases not matched to a gene. The germline CDR1 and CDR2 sequences are KGHSH and LQKENI. In DNA, the CDR3 is TGTGCCAGCTCGGGTGGGACTAGCGGTTTCTACGAGCAGTACTTC. Translating gives CASSGGTSGFYEQYF.